These T cell receptor beta chains were read from a single sample in a study of blood T cell repertoires in COVID-19. Clones were read by immunoSEQ multiplex PCR, and TCRdb kept only the in-frame ones, dropping some. Of around 320,000 clones in the sample, about 87% were seen once. The sample was peripheral blood. The source is a woman in her 30s who had recovered from COVID-19. The conserved cysteine and the conserved F or W are not part of the CDR3 here.

j_call: TRBJ2-7; v_call: TRBV3-1/TRBV3-2; cdr3_aa: ASSQPGPGGEQY
j_call: TRBJ1-2; v_call: TRBV19; cdr3_aa: ASSPEGALAYGYT
j_call: TRBJ2-5; v_call: TRBV2; cdr3_aa: ASAELLSEETQY
j_call: TRBJ1-5; v_call: TRBV19; cdr3_aa: ASSIPRGAYSNQPQH
j_call: TRBJ1-2; v_call: TRBV13; cdr3_aa: ASSLDRYGYT
j_call: TRBJ2-7; v_call: TRBV4-1; cdr3_aa: ASSHTAAYSYEQY
j_call: TRBJ2-2; v_call: TRBV7-9; cdr3_aa: ASSSKTQGNTGELF
j_call: TRBJ2-1; v_call: TRBV2; cdr3_aa: ASSEGDTRYNEQF
j_call: TRBJ1-1; v_call: TRBV10-3; cdr3_aa: AISPGDTEAF
j_call: TRBJ2-7; v_call: TRBV28; cdr3_aa: ASSPYRHSSFKHEQY
j_call: TRBJ2-3; v_call: TRBV6-5; cdr3_aa: ASTGGWGTDTQY
j_call: TRBJ2-4; v_call: TRBV18; cdr3_aa: ASSPGGIAKNIQY
j_call: TRBJ1-2; v_call: TRBV7-9; cdr3_aa: ASSLVFLGQGSGGYT
j_call: TRBJ2-6; v_call: TRBV19; cdr3_aa: ASGQGISGANVLT
j_call: TRBJ1-2; v_call: TRBV19; cdr3_aa: ASSKQDSFYT
j_call: TRBJ1-5; v_call: TRBV12-3/TRBV12-4; cdr3_aa: ASSLSVFQPQH
j_call: TRBJ1-4; v_call: TRBV7-9; cdr3_aa: ASSLTTGGDEKLF
j_call: TRBJ2-1; v_call: TRBV5-4; cdr3_aa: ASTATGTDNEQF
j_call: TRBJ1-1; v_call: TRBV6-1; cdr3_aa: ASSEWEGNTEAF
j_call: TRBJ2-5; v_call: TRBV7-2; cdr3_aa: ASVRGTSGEQETQY
j_call: TRBJ2-3; v_call: TRBV5-1; cdr3_aa: ASSLRASGGTDTQY
j_call: TRBJ1-1; v_call: TRBV19; cdr3_aa: ASSTGQKTNTEAF